These 18 T cell receptor beta chains came from one sample sequenced in a study of beta chain features in type 1 diabetes. Every isolated RNA sample was fully reverse transcribed, so sequencing captured expressed TCRB transcripts. Assay used: immunoSEQ multiplex PCR; TCRdb lists only in-frame clones, some missing. The sample lists some 240,000 clones; about a tenth were seen once. Material for sequencing was central memory CD4+ T cells from blood. These receptors were obtained from a man between 18 and 35 years old in good health.

This sequence joins TRBV5-6 and TRBJ2-3, with D possibly matching TRBD2 (6 bases). Deletions cut 4 bases from V and 2 bases from J, with 17 bases between. This CDR3 has 16 residues. Germline V CDR1 and CDR2: SGHDT, YYEEEE. In DNA form, the CDR3 reads TGTGCCAGCAGCCTTGGGGCGGGACCGCTCACAGATACGCAGTATTTT. Protein product: CASSLGAGPLTDTQYF.

This clone appeared a few times. The chain employs TRBV7-2 and TRBJ2-1; 8 nucleotides line up with TRBD1. In germline, CDR1 is SGHTA, CDR2 FQGNSA. The CDR3 runs to 17 residues. J was trimmed by 6 bases and V by 0 bases; bases with no gene match: 10. CDR3 DNA sequence: TGTGCCAGCAGCTTAGCCTCGGACAGGGTGTATGGCAATGAGCAGTTCTTC. This codes for CASSLASDRVYGNEQFF.

This clone has only a few counts. This chain uses TRBV7-9 with TRBJ1-1; D is unresolved. CDR1 and CDR2 from the germline V gene are SEHNR and FQNEAQ (reference sequence). The V end lost 1 base, the J end lost 6 bases, and 12 bases lay between the germline ends. This CDR3 region has 14 residues. CDR3 residues: CASSLVVRHPEAFF. CDR3 nucleotides: TGTGCCAGCAGCTTAGTCGTTCGGCACCCTGAAGCTTTCTTT.

This clone was detected a few times. This CDR3 reads CASTSGGGTSYEQYF. The DNA for the CDR3 is TGTGCCAGCACTTCCGGCGGCGGGACTTCCTACGAGCAGTACTTC. This sequence joins TRBV6-6 and TRBJ2-7; TRBD2 is a possible D gene (6 bases). The V end lost 7 bases, the J end lost 1 base, and 17 bases lay between the germline ends. Germline CDR1 and CDR2: MNHNY and SVGAGI (reference sequence). The CDR3 has 15 residues.

Concerning this clone itself: A much larger clone differs from this one at a single base, so this may be a read error. Additional DNA sequences in this sample encode the identical CDR3. The CDR3 region is CASSYRQAYEQYF. In DNA form, the CDR3 reads TGTGCCAGCAGTTACCGTCAGGCCTACGAGCAGTACTTC. The genes are TRBV6-5 and TRBJ2-7, with D hard to call. Trimming cost V 2 bases and J 2 bases, with 7 bases left between them. The CDR3 runs to 13 residues. Germline assignment: CDR1 MNHEY and CDR2 SVGAGI.

The chain links TRBV29-1 to TRBJ2-5, with a possible D match to TRBD1 (5 bases). The germline V gene has CDR1 SQVTM and CDR2 ANQGSEA. The CDR3 totals 13 residues. Trimming removed 1 base at V and 3 bases at J, with 9 bases between. The CDR3 spells CSVEVETEETQYF. The CDR3 coding sequence is TGCAGCGTTGAAGTGGAGACAGAAGAGACCCAGTACTTC.

This clone was counted at least ten times. The chain links TRBV4-1 to TRBJ1-1; D gene uncertain. From germline, CDR1 is MGHRA and CDR2 YSYEKL. The CDR3 has 16 amino acids. V was pared by 1 base and J by 6 bases, with 18 bases between. CDR3 coding DNA: TGCGCCAGCAGCCAAGTCGGCAGGACTAAGCGGGCTGAAGCTTTCTTT. This translates into CASSQVGRTKRAEAFF.

This clone was counted a few times. This sequence joins TRBV30 and TRBJ2-3; 8 bases are shared with TRBD2. The V segment lost 3 bases and the J segment 8 bases; nucleotides outside the gene matches: 7. Germline assignment: CDR1 GTSNPN and CDR2 SVGIG (reference sequence). This CDR3 contains 13 residues. The DNA for the CDR3 is TGTGCCTGGAGGGTGGGCGGGAGGACTACGCAGTATTTT. Its translation is CAWRVGGRTTQYF.

The V gene is TRBV27, the J gene TRBJ2-7; D gene uncertain. V lost 7 bases and J 3 bases, leaving 22 bases between the germline ends. The germline gives CDR1 MNHEY, CDR2 SMNVEV (reference sequence). This CDR3 is 16 amino acids long. The CDR3 protein is CASTLPGASTYYEQYF. The CDR3 DNA follows: TGTGCCAGCACCCTTCCCGGCGCGAGTACTTACTACGAGCAGTACTTC.

This clone was counted ten times or more. The rearrangement uses TRBV7-2 and TRBJ2-1; D is uncertain. The CDR3 runs to 15 residues. In germline, CDR1 is SGHTA, CDR2 FQGNSA. Trimming stripped 2 bases from V and 6 bases from J, with 14 bases between. The CDR3 loop is CASSLWVAVGNEQFF. In DNA, the CDR3 is TGTGCCAGCAGCTTATGGGTGGCTGTTGGCAATGAGCAGTTCTTC.

This clone appeared a few times. The J gene is TRBJ2-7, the V gene TRBV10-3; the match to TRBD2 covers 9 bases. Germline CDR1 and CDR2: ENHRY and SYGVKD. The CDR3 sequence is 14 residues long. V gave up 6 bases and J gave up 3 bases; unmatched junction bases: 6. The CDR3 protein is CAISVSGSFYEQYF. CDR3 sequence (DNA): TGTGCCATCAGCGTTAGCGGGAGTTTCTACGAGCAGTACTTC.

This rearrangement joins TRBV7-2 to TRBJ1-1, with D perhaps matching TRBD1 (5 bases). The germline CDR1 and CDR2 sequences are SGHTA and FQGNSA. The ends were cut back, 5 bases at V and 5 bases at J, with 15 bases in the middle. The CDR3 is 14 residues long. CDR3 sequence reads: CASSGWGEGTEAFF. In nucleotides, the CDR3 is TGTGCCAGCAGCGGATGGGGGGAAGGTACTGAAGCTTTCTTT.

This clone was counted a few times. This chain links TRBV30 with TRBJ1-2; D might be TRBD1 (6 bases). The germline V gene encodes CDR1 GTSNPN and CDR2 SVGIG (reference sequence). The CDR3 runs 14 residues. Trimming left V 0 bases short and J 9 bases short, with 17 bases between. CDR3 sequence: CAWSVQGTGFSYTF. The CDR3, as DNA: TGTGCCTGGAGTGTACAGGGTACCGGGTTCAGCTACACCTTC.

In this sample, this clone turned up a few times. CDR3 sequence reads: CASSVQGGDGELFF. The CDR3 coding sequence is TGTGCCAGCAGCGTACAAGGAGGGGACGGGGAGCTGTTTTTT. The chain combines TRBV9 with TRBJ2-2; a weak D match, TRBD2 (6 bases). The CDR3 covers 14 residues. V lost 1 base, J lost 7 bases, and 11 bases lay in between. Germline loops: CDR1 SGDLS, CDR2 YYNGEE. The variable domain in full, completed from reference TRBV9 and TRBJ2-2, reads DSGVTQTPKHLITATGQRVTLRCSPRSGDLSVYWYQQSLDQGLQFLIQYYNGEERAKGNILERFSAQQFPDLHSELNLSSLELGDSALYFCASSVQGGDGELFFGEGSRLTVL.

V and J are TRBV29-1 and TRBJ1-1; no definite D call. V shed 1 base and J shed 4 bases, with 10 bases lying between them. Germline V gene sequence: CDR1 SQVTM, CDR2 ANQGSEA. This CDR3 is 13 amino acids long. CDR3 DNA sequence: TGCAGCGTTGAAGGAGGGTGGGGCACTGAAGCTTTCTTT. It encodes CSVEGGWGTEAFF.

V and J are TRBV2 and TRBJ1-4; D call uncertain. This CDR3 is 13 amino acids long. Trimming took 4 bases from V and 10 from J, leaving 13 bases between them. CDR1 and CDR2 (germline): SNHLY, FYNNEI. The CDR3 sequence is CASSGTDGAKLFF. The CDR3 DNA is TGTGCCAGCAGTGGGACGGACGGCGCAAAACTGTTTTTT.

This clone was counted between two and nine times. The rearrangement uses TRBV7-2 and TRBJ2-7; D unclear. V was clipped by 8 bases and J by 0 bases, with 11 bases between them. Germline CDR1 SGHTA, CDR2 FQGNSA. This CDR3 region has 13 residues. The CDR3 region is CASQIGDSYEQYF. The CDR3 DNA is TGTGCCAGCCAAATTGGGGACTCCTACGAGCAGTACTTC.

This clone was seen a few times. The V and J genes are TRBV7-7 and TRBJ2-5, with 10 bases that match TRBD2. The V and J ends lost 5 bases and 3 bases, in that order; junction bases with no gene match: 3. CDR1 and CDR2 (germline): SSHAT, FNYEAQ (reference sequence). CDR3 length: 14 residues. DNA for the CDR3: TGTGCCAGCAGCACCGGGACTAGCGAAGAGACCCAGTACTTC. Translation gives CASSTGTSEETQYF.